This T cell receptor (beta chain) is from a study of T cells in Graves' hyperthyroidism and ophthalmopathy. Points from the study as a whole: Blood also held most thyroid clonotypes expanded beyond 0.001.

Note on this clonotype: The antigen is not known.

J was trimmed by 0 bases and V by 0 bases; bases with no gene match: 12. Per germline, CDR1 MGHDK and CDR2 SYGVNS. The CDR3 is 21 residues long. Amplification of TCR beta CDR3 regions was performed using RNA transcripts as template. First-round RT-PCR of the TCR CDR3 relied on the HTBI primer set. TCRdb ran MiXCR on the multiplex PCR reads and lists one entry per CDR3 protein. Of fewer than 900,000 distinct CDR3 sequences listed, 18% were seen once; the top ten hold approximately 16%. Lactation, pregnancy, other autoimmune disease or uncontrolled infection led to exclusion of patients. The chain couples TRBV25-1 to TRBJ2-2; TRBD2 matches at 11 bases. Sequenced sample: blood. This receptor was taken from a woman aged 50 to 60 with Graves' hyperthyroidism that later progressed to Graves' ophthalmopathy. CDR3 bases: TGTGCCAGCAGTGAATATTTGCAGCTAGCGGGGGGTTTCGCGAACACCGGGGAGCTGTTTTTT. Its translation: CASSEYLQLAGGFANTGELFF.